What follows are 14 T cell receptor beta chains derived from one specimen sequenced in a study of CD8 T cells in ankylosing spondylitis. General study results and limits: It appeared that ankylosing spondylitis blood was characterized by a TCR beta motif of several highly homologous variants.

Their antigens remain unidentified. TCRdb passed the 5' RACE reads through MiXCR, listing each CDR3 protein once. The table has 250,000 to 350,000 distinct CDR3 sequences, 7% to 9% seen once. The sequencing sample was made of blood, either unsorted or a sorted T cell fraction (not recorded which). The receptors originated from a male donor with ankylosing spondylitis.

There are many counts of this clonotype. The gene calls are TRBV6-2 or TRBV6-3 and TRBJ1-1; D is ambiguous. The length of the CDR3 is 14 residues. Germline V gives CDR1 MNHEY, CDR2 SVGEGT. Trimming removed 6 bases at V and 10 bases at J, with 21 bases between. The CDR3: CASSPPQTLSGAFF. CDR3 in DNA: TGTGCCAGCAGCCCACCACAGACCCTCTCAGGAGCTTTCTTT.

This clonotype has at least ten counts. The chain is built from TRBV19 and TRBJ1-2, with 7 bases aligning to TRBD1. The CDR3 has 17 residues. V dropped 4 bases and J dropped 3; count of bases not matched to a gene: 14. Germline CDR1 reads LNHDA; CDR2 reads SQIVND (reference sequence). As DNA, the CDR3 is TGTGCCAGTAGTAAACGCCTCGGAGGGACAGCCTACTATGGCTACACCTTC. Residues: CASSKRLGGTAYYGYTF.

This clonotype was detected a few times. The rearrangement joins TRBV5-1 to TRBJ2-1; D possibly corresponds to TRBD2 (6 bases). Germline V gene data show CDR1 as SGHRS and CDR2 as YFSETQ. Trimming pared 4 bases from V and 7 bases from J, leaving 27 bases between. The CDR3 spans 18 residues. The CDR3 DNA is TGCGCCAGCAGCCTCCGCGCGACGGAGGGCCCGGTCCAGAATGAGCAGTTCTTC. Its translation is CASSLRATEGPVQNEQFF.

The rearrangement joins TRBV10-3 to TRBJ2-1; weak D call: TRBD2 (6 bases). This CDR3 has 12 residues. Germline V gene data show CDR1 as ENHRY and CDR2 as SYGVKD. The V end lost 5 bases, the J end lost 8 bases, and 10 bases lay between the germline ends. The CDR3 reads CAISRTGDEQFF. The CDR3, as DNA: TGTGCCATCAGTCGCACGGGAGATGAGCAGTTCTTC.

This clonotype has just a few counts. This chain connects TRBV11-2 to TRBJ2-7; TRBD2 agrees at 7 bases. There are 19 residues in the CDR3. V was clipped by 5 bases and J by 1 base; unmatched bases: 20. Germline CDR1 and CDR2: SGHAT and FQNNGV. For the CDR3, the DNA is TGTGCCAGCAGCCCCATGGCCCTTGAGCTAGCGGAGGGATCCTACGAGCAGTACTTC. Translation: CASSPMALELAEGSYEQYF.

The CDR3 spells CASSLQPSGANVLTF. The CDR3 bases are TGTGCCAGCAGTCTCCAGCCCTCTGGGGCCAACGTCCTGACTTTC. The rearrangement uses TRBV2 and TRBJ2-6; D remains ambiguous. Per the germline V gene, CDR1 is SNHLY and CDR2 is FYNNEI. V gave up 5 bases and J gave up 0 bases, with 8 bases separating them. This CDR3 is built from 15 residues.

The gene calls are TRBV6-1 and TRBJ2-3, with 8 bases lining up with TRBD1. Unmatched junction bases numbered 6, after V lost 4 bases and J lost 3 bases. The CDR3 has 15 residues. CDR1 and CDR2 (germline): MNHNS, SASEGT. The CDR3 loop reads CASSGDRGWTDTQYF. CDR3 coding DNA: TGTGCCAGCAGTGGAGACAGGGGTTGGACAGATACGCAGTATTTT.

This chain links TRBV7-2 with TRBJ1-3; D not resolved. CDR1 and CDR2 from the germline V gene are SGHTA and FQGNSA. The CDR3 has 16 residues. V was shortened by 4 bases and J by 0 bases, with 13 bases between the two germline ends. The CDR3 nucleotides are TGTGCCAGCAGCTGGAGCTCGGAGAGCTCTGGAAACACCATATATTTT. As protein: CASSWSSESSGNTIYF. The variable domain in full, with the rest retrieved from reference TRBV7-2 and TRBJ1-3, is GAGVSQSPSNKVTEKGKDVELRCDPISGHTALYWYRQSLGQGLEFLIYFQGNSAPDKSGLPSDRFSAERTGGSVSTLTIQRTQQEDSAVYLCASSWSSESSGNTIYFGEGSWLTVV.

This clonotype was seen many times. In nucleotides, the CDR3 is TGTGCCAGCAGACCACAACAGGGGTATGGCTACACCTTC. Its protein is CASRPQQGYGYTF. The chain has TRBV12-3 or TRBV12-4 and TRBJ1-2; TRBD1 matches at 7 bases. Trimming at V came to 6 bases and at J to 5 bases, leaving 6 bases not matched to a gene. The CDR3 spans 13 residues.

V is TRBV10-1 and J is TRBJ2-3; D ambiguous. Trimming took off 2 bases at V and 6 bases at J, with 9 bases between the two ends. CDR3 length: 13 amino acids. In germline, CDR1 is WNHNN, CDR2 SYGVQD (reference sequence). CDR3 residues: CASSEKRVDTQYF. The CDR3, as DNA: TGCGCCAGCAGTGAGAAACGCGTGGATACGCAGTATTTT.

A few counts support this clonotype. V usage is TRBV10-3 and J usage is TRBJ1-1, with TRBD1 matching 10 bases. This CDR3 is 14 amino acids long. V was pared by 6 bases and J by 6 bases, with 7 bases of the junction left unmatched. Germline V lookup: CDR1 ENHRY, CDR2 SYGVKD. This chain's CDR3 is CAIREGTGVPEAFF. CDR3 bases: TGTGCCATCAGAGAAGGGACAGGGGTTCCTGAAGCTTTCTTT.

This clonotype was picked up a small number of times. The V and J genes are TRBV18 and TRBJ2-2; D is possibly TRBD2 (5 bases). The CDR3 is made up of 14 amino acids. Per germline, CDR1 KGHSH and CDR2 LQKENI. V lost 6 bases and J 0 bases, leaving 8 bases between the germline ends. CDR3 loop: CASSRVANTGELFF. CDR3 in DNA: TGTGCCAGCTCGCGGGTGGCGAACACCGGGGAGCTGTTTTTT.

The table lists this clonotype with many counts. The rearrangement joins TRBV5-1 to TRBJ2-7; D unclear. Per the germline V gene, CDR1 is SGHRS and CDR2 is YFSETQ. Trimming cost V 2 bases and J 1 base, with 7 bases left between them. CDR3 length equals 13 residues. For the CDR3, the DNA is TGCGCCAGCAGCTTTTTGGATTCCTACGAGCAGTACTTC. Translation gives CASSFLDSYEQYF.

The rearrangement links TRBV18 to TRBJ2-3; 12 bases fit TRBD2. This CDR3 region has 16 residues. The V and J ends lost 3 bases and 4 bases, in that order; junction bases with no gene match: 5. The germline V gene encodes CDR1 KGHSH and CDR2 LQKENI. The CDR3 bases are TGTGCCAGCTCACCCAGACTAGCGGGAGATGCAGATACGCAGTATTTT. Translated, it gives CASSPRLAGDADTQYF.